Shown below are 23 T cell receptor beta chains from a single sample sequenced in a study of CD8+ T cells in alopecia areata. Treatment described: oral pan-JAK inhibitor, 5-10 mg twice daily. RNA extraction was followed by reverse transcription into cDNA, which acted as the sequencing template. Sequencing used immunoSEQ multiplex PCR; TCRdb keeps in-frame clones, though not all of them. The profile shows under 350,000 clones, nearly 60% of them singletons. Sequences were derived from CD4+ T cells sorted from blood, sampled at week 24, from a patient treated with tofacitinib. These TCRs come from a human donor with alopecia areata.

This clone was observed a handful of times. In DNA form, the CDR3 reads TGTGCCAGCAGCTTAAGCTCAGATACGCAGTATTTT. Translated: CASSLSSDTQYF. This sequence joins TRBV7-9 and TRBJ2-3, with D unclear. Trimming took off 2 bases at V and 4 bases at J, with 4 bases between the two ends. This CDR3 has 12 residues. Germline V gives CDR1 SEHNR, CDR2 FQNEAQ (reference sequence).

The chain is built from TRBV7-2 and TRBJ2-3; 11 nucleotides agree with TRBD2. Germline CDR1 reads SGHTA; CDR2 reads FQGNSA. The CDR3 is made up of 16 amino acids. Trimming cost V 3 bases and J 1 base; bases outside gene matches: 3. In DNA, the CDR3 is TGTGCCAGCAGCTTCACTAGCGGGGGCCGCACAGATACGCAGTATTTT. Translation: CASSFTSGGRTDTQYF.

With respect to this clone: The same CDR3 arises from other DNA sequences in this sample as well. The chain combines TRBV29-1 with TRBJ1-1; D remains unclear. V lost 4 bases and J lost 0, with 9 bases in between. Germline values: CDR1 SQVTM, CDR2 ANQGSEA. The CDR3 runs to 13 residues. CDR3 DNA: TGCAGCGTTGCGGGGAAGATGAACACTGAAGCTTTCTTT. Residues: CSVAGKMNTEAFF.

V gene TRBV7-9 combines with J gene TRBJ1-3; D ambiguous. Between the trimmed V and J ends, which lost 10 bases and 0 bases, there was a span of 10 bases. The length of the CDR3 is 13 residues. CDR1 SEHNR and CDR2 FQNEAQ come from the germline V gene (reference sequence). CDR3 DNA sequence: TGTGCCACCAGACCGAGCTCTGGAAACACCATATATTTT. It codes for CATRPSSGNTIYF.

The chain combines TRBV2 with TRBJ1-5; no clear D gene. Germline CDR1 and CDR2: SNHLY and FYNNEI. The CDR3 length is 11 residues. V was pared by 4 bases and J by 5 bases, with 3 bases between. Here the CDR3 reads CASSVYQPQHF. CDR3 bases: TGTGCCAGCAGTGTGTATCAGCCCCAGCATTTT.

The chain employs TRBV29-1 and TRBJ2-3, with TRBD1 identical over 7 bases. The CDR3 has 14 residues. Germline values: CDR1 SQVTM, CDR2 ANQGSEA. V gave up 5 bases and J gave up 0 bases; unmatched junction bases: 5. CDR3 sequence (DNA): TGCAGCGTTACCCGACAGGGCAGCACAGATACGCAGTATTTT. Encoded protein: CSVTRQGSTDTQYF.

J is TRBJ2-1 and V is TRBV5-4; 8 nucleotides match TRBD2. V dropped 6 bases and J dropped 0; count of bases not matched to a gene: 8. CDR1 and CDR2 from the germline V gene are SGHNT and YYREEE (reference sequence). The CDR3 has 16 amino acids. CDR3 bases: TGTGCCAGCACCCCCCGAGCGGGGGACTCCTACAATGAGCAGTTCTTC. This codes for CASTPRAGDSYNEQFF. The variable domain in full, with the rest retrieved from reference TRBV5-4 and TRBJ2-1, is ETGVTQSPTHLIKTRGQQVTLRCSSQSGHNTVSWYQQALGQGPQFIFQYYREEENGRGNFPPRFSGLQFPNYSSELNVNALELDDSALYLCASTPRAGDSYNEQFFGPGTRLTVL.

A few counts support this clone. This chain links TRBV29-1 with TRBJ1-6; 9 positions agree with TRBD1. J lost 3 bases, V lost 6 bases, and 6 bases had no gene match. Germline values: CDR1 SQVTM, CDR2 ANQGSEA. This CDR3 is 15 amino acids long. In DNA, the CDR3 is TGCAGCGTCCTCGACAGGGGGGACTATAATTCACCCCTCCACTTT. Translating gives CSVLDRGDYNSPLHF.

CDR3 coding DNA: TGCGCCAGCAGTCAATCGGAGGTGTGGGGGAAGATTTTACCCCTCCACTTT. Translated, it gives CASSQSEVWGKILPLHF. This chain links TRBV23-1 with TRBJ1-6; possibly TRBD1 for D (5 bases). TRBV23-1 counts as an open reading frame of uncertain function. Trimming shortened V by 0 bases and J by 12 bases, and 21 bases separated the two germline ends. The CDR3 runs 17 residues.

The table lists this clone with a few counts. The chain carries TRBV30 and TRBJ2-7; D not resolved. CDR3 length equals 13 residues. Germline V gives CDR1 GTSNPN, CDR2 SVGIG (reference sequence). With 0 bases removed from V and 5 bases from J, the gap between germline ends came to 11 bases. CDR3: CAWSVLRQNEQYF. CDR3 DNA sequence: TGTGCCTGGAGTGTACTGCGGCAAAACGAGCAGTACTTC.

The chain is built from TRBV15 and TRBJ1-6; TRBD1 agrees at 10 bases. The CDR3 runs to 17 residues. In germline, CDR1 is LNHNV, CDR2 YYDKDF (reference sequence). V lost 6 bases, J lost 7 bases, and 12 bases stayed unmatched. In nucleotides, the CDR3 is TGTGCCACCAGGGGACAGGGGCTTTACGAGGGGAATTCACCCCTCCACTTT. Protein sequence: CATRGQGLYEGNSPLHF.

The rearrangement joins TRBV5-1 to TRBJ2-5; TRBD1 is a possible D gene (6 bases). CDR1 and CDR2 from the germline V gene are SGHRS and YFSETQ. The CDR3 has 13 amino acids. V was shortened by 5 bases and J by 5 bases, with 13 bases between the two germline ends. CDR3: CASSGRGWETQYF. The DNA for the CDR3 is TGCGCCAGCAGTGGCAGGGGCTGGGAGACCCAGTACTTC.

This clone came up a few times. The J gene is TRBJ2-7, the V gene TRBV29-1; 12 bases line up with TRBD2. Germline V gives CDR1 SQVTM, CDR2 ANQGSEA. The CDR3 totals 15 residues. The J segment lost 2 bases and the V segment lost 4 bases, leaving 6 bases of the junction unmatched. The CDR3: CSVAGLAGRPYEQYF. CDR3 nucleotides: TGCAGCGTTGCCGGACTAGCGGGGCGTCCCTACGAGCAGTACTTC.

This clone was detected a few times. This rearrangement joins TRBV29-1 to TRBJ1-1; TRBD1 might be the D (5 bases). V lost 6 bases and J lost 0, with 17 bases in between. Germline CDR1 and CDR2: SQVTM and ANQGSEA. The length of the CDR3 is 15 residues. CDR3 loop: CSVPKGAGLNTEAFF. CDR3 bases: TGCAGCGTCCCCAAAGGCGCAGGGTTGAACACTGAAGCTTTCTTT.

The chain is built from TRBV6-5 and TRBJ1-1; TRBD1 agrees at 10 bases. CDR1 is MNHEY, CDR2 SVGAGI, per germline. The CDR3 runs to 14 residues. V shed 4 bases, J shed 3 bases, and the junction held 2 bases outside the gene matches. The CDR3 sequence is CASSWDRGDTEAFF. For the CDR3, the DNA is TGTGCCAGCAGTTGGGACAGGGGCGACACTGAAGCTTTCTTT.

The rearrangement joins TRBV2 to TRBJ2-1; TRBD2 matches at 7 bases. V was clipped by 3 bases and J by 10 bases; unmatched bases: 6. This CDR3 is 13 amino acids long. The germline gives CDR1 SNHLY, CDR2 FYNNEI. The CDR3 loop is CASSEGEGREQFF. CDR3 DNA: TGTGCCAGCAGTGAGGGGGAGGGTAGAGAGCAGTTCTTC.

The chain is built from TRBV30 and TRBJ1-1, with D perhaps TRBD1 (6 bases). Between the trimmed V and J ends, which lost 3 bases and 8 bases, there was a span of 10 bases. In germline, CDR1 is GTSNPN, CDR2 SVGIG (reference sequence). CDR3 length: 11 amino acids. CDR3 in amino acids: CAWRQTGEAFF. The DNA for the CDR3 is TGTGCCTGGAGACAGACAGGAGAAGCTTTCTTT. The full variable domain, in which reference TRBV30 and TRBJ1-1 provide the parts outside the CDR3, is SQTIHQWPATLVQPVGSPLSLECTVEGTSNPNLYWYRQAAGRGLQLLFYSVGIGQISSEVPQNLSASRPQDRQFILSSKKLLLSDSGFYLCAWRQTGEAFFGQGTRLTVV.

The chain employs TRBV9 and TRBJ2-7; TRBD1 matches 8 bases. The CDR3 sequence is 14 residues long. V shed 3 bases, J shed 3 bases, and the junction held 5 bases outside the gene matches. CDR1 and CDR2 (germline): SGDLS, YYNGEE. CDR3 amino acids: CASSGGQDLYEQYF. For the CDR3, the DNA is TGTGCCAGCAGCGGGGGACAGGACCTCTACGAGCAGTACTTC.

This chain joins TRBV4-3 and TRBJ2-1; D unclear. V gave up 1 base and J gave up 7 bases, with 11 bases separating them. The CDR3 is 14 residues long. Germline CDR1 and CDR2: LGHNA and YSLEER. The CDR3 is CASSQGPRTNEQFF. In DNA, the CDR3 is TGCGCCAGCAGCCAAGGTCCCCGGACGAATGAGCAGTTCTTC.

The rearrangement links TRBV30 to TRBJ2-7; 8 nucleotides align to TRBD1. This CDR3 is 14 amino acids long. Trimming at V came to 0 bases and at J to 5 bases, leaving 6 bases not matched to a gene. The germline V gene has CDR1 GTSNPN and CDR2 SVGIG (reference sequence). CDR3 nucleotides: TGTGCCTGGAGTGTGGACAGGGTCCGTGACGAGCAGTACTTC. It codes for CAWSVDRVRDEQYF.

As for this clone: Compared with germline, one end of the junction differs, possibly owing to a read error. The chain recombines TRBV7-7 with TRBJ1-5; TRBD1 agrees at 9 bases. Germline V gives CDR1 SSHAT, CDR2 FNYEAQ (reference sequence). This CDR3 has 17 amino acids. CDR3 amino acids: CASSLTTTGGNDQPQHF. The CDR3 nucleotides read TGTGCTAGCAGTTTAACAACTACAGGGGGCAACGATCAGCCCCAGCATTTT.

The rearrangement uses TRBV29-1 and TRBJ1-5; 9 nucleotides agree with TRBD1. CDR1 SQVTM and CDR2 ANQGSEA come from the germline V gene. Trimming at V came to 7 bases and at J to 2 bases, leaving 3 bases not matched to a gene. CDR3 length: 13 amino acids. Here the CDR3 DNA reads TGCAGCGCCAGGACAGGGGGCAATCAGCCCCAGCATTTT. It is translated as CSARTGGNQPQHF. The variable domain in full, with the rest retrieved from reference TRBV29-1 and TRBJ1-5, is SAVISQKPSRDICQRGTSLTIQCQVDSQVTMMFWYRQQPGQSLTLIATANQGSEATYESGFVIDKFPISRPNLTFSTLTVSNMSPEDSSIYLCSARTGGNQPQHFGDGTRLSIL.

V is TRBV4-1 and J is TRBJ1-4; 9 nucleotides agree with TRBD1. Germline values: CDR1 MGHRA, CDR2 YSYEKL. The CDR3 is made up of 16 amino acids. The junction had 3 bases not matched to a gene; V was cut back by 1 base and J by 3 bases. CDR3 sequence: CASSQVGTGPNEKLFF. CDR3 nucleotide sequence: TGCGCCAGCAGCCAAGTAGGGACAGGGCCTAATGAAAAACTGTTTTTT.